This T cell receptor beta chain derives from a study of cytomegalovirus exposure and HLA in healthy donors. Overall study: Early release data held tens of millions of unique TCRs from HLA-typed donors. Whole-study results and caveats: The CMV antigen specificity of a few CMV-associated chains was confirmed through in vitro analysis. In a later analysis, at a false discovery rate of 0.05, roughly 17,000 TCR beta sequences matched HLA alleles.

On this clone: No antigen is known for it.

CDR1 and CDR2 from the germline V gene are SGHVS and FQNEAQ. The V gene lost 1 base and the J gene lost 5 bases, with 8 bases spanning the gap. The CDR3 has 13 amino acids. This PCR relied on a set of 60 Vbeta primers and 13 Jbeta primers. Methods used by the authors: In a later analysis, the count reached about 75 million unique TCR beta chains, with about 10 million shared. Clones were sequenced by immunoSEQ multiplex PCR, and TCRdb holds only the in-frame ones, with some missing. V and J calls and clone size come straight from that table; D and trimming were deduced from the DNA. The top ten hold around 2.5% of the sample, which has under 100,000 clones, 79% seen once.

The gene calls are TRBV7-8 and TRBJ1-2; D is undetermined. What was sequenced was PBMCs. The receptor's source is a man aged 25 to 40 in good health and CMV-seronegative. The chain's CDR3 is CASSLGASYGYTF. The CDR3 DNA reads as TGTGCCAGCAGCTTAGGGGCCTCTTATGGCTACACCTTC.